The 27 T cell receptor beta chains listed next were all sequenced from one sample in a study of blood T cell repertoires in COVID-19 (dated by TCRdb to about 2020). Libraries were made using the immunoSEQ multiplex PCR assay. TCRdb provides this immuneACCESS table in a form limited to in-frame rearrangements. Some clones are lacking; in checked studies, under half of them reflect an unresolved V gene, and why the rest are absent is not known. The sample data list a few hundred thousand clones, and 86% of these were observed just once. Clones ranked in the top ten supply 2% to 2.5% of the sample. The sample comprised peripheral blood. The receptors were sampled from a woman in her fifties or sixties with acute or convalescent COVID-19.

This chain connects TRBV7-2 to TRBJ1-4, with TRBD1 matching 8 bases. V gave up 5 bases and J gave up 7 bases; unmatched junction bases: 6. This CDR3 comprises 14 residues. Germline CDR1 and CDR2: SGHTA and FQGNSA. The CDR3 DNA sequence: TGTGCCAGCAGCCAGACAGGGGTGGGTGAAAAACTGTTTTTT. Amino acid sequence: CASSQTGVGEKLFF.

This clone appeared a single time. The gene calls are TRBV6-4 and TRBJ1-2, with D uncertain. CDR3 size: 12 residues. Germline V gives CDR1 MRHNA, CDR2 SNTAGT. V was shortened by 0 bases and J by 5 bases, with 4 bases between the two germline ends. The CDR3 here is CASSDSSYGYTF. CDR3 bases: TGTGCCAGCAGTGACTCCTCTTATGGCTACACCTTC.

The chain recombines TRBV11-3 with TRBJ2-5, with TRBD2 identical over 9 bases. The length of the CDR3 is 17 residues. V trimming: 1 base; J trimming: 3 bases; junction bases outside the gene matches: 9. CDR1 is SGHNT, CDR2 YENEEA, per germline. The CDR3 nucleotides read TGTGCCAGCAGCTTAGGCGTTAAGGCGGGAGGGGAAGAGACCCAGTACTTC. Its protein is CASSLGVKAGGEETQYF.

The chain uses TRBV24-1 and TRBJ1-1; D gene ambiguous. This CDR3 region has 14 residues. In germline, CDR1 is KGHDR, CDR2 SFDVKD. V was clipped by 2 bases and J by 1 base, with 7 bases between them. As DNA, the CDR3 is TGTGCCACCAGTGATTCCCGACAGAACACTGAAGCTTTCTTT. Its translation: CATSDSRQNTEAFF.

The J gene is TRBJ1-5, the V gene TRBV27; 8 bases are a match to TRBD1. From germline, CDR1 is MNHEY and CDR2 SMNVEV (reference sequence). Losses at the gene ends were 9 bases for V and 0 bases for J; bases not matched to a gene: 16. The CDR3 runs to 18 residues. CDR3 residues: CASVGDRGPLCSNQPQHF. DNA of the CDR3: TGTGCCAGTGTTGGCGACAGGGGCCCATTGTGTAGCAATCAGCCCCAGCATTTT.

This clone was detected only once. V is TRBV5-1 and J is TRBJ1-1; 8 bases match TRBD1. Germline values: CDR1 SGHRS, CDR2 YFSETQ. This CDR3 contains 13 residues. V trimming: 5 bases; J trimming: 3 bases; junction bases outside the gene matches: 3. The chain's CDR3 is CASSSDRDTEAFF. CDR3 nucleotides: TGCGCCAGCAGTTCGGACAGGGACACTGAAGCTTTCTTT. Full variable domain (outside the CDR3, taken from reference TRBV5-1 and TRBJ1-1): KAGVTQTPRYLIKTRGQQVTLSCSPISGHRSVSWYQQTPGQGLQFLFEYFSETQRNKGNFPGRFSGRQFSNSRSEMNVSTLELGDSALYLCASSSDRDTEAFFGQGTRLTVV.

Here the CDR3 DNA reads TGTGCCAGTAGTAAGAACAGGGGGCCGGAGACCCAGTACTTC. Protein product: CASSKNRGPETQYF. V and J are TRBV19 and TRBJ2-5, with 9 bases that match TRBD1. With V trimmed by 4 bases and J by 5 bases, 5 bases remained unmatched. The CDR3 runs 14 residues. Germline-derived CDR1 and CDR2 are LNHDA and SQIVND (reference sequence).

This clone has more than one count but fewer than ten. CDR3 nucleotide sequence: TGCAGCGTTGTACAGAACCTCCTTGAAGCTTTCTTT. Residues: CSVVQNLLEAFF. The chain recombines TRBV29-1 with TRBJ1-1; D unclear. Trimming pared 4 bases from V and 7 bases from J, leaving 13 bases between. The CDR3 is made up of 12 amino acids. Germline CDR1 is SQVTM and CDR2 is ANQGSEA.

This clone is a singleton in its sample. The CDR3 bases are TGTGCCAGCAGTGAGACAGGGTACCCTAGCTCCTACAATGAGCAGTTCTTC. Protein sequence: CASSETGYPSSYNEQFF. The V and J genes are TRBV6-1 and TRBJ2-1, with TRBD1 matching 7 bases. J gave up 0 bases and V 3 bases, and 8 bases lay outside the gene matches. Germline V CDR1 and CDR2: MNHNS, SASEGT. The CDR3 length is 17 residues.

Here the CDR3 reads CASSGAGASREQYF. The CDR3 DNA reads TGTGCCAGCAGTGGAGCGGGGGCCTCAAGGGAGCAGTACTTC. The chain joins TRBV6-1 to TRBJ2-7, with TRBD2 identical over 8 bases. Germline V gene lookup returns CDR1 MNHNS and CDR2 SASEGT. After removal of 4 bases from V and 7 bases from J, the junction contained 9 bases not matched to a gene. CDR3 length: 14 residues.

This chain joins TRBV5-1 and TRBJ2-1; 11 nucleotides match TRBD1. The CDR3 loop spans 13 amino acids. V lost 4 bases to trimming and J lost 8 bases; unmatched junction nucleotides: 2. Germline CDR1 reads SGHRS; CDR2 reads YFSETQ. CDR3 nucleotide sequence: TGCGCCAGCAGCGAGGGACAGGGGGATGAGCAGTTCTTC. It codes for CASSEGQGDEQFF.

The chain has TRBV9 and TRBJ2-2; tentative D call: TRBD1 (5 bases). CDR1 SGDLS and CDR2 YYNGEE come from the germline V gene. This CDR3 has 15 residues. The V end lost 6 bases, the J end lost 4 bases, and 16 bases lay between the germline ends. This chain's CDR3 is CASTLGRGGTGELFF. For the CDR3, the DNA is TGTGCCAGCACCCTCGGTAGGGGTGGCACCGGGGAGCTGTTTTTT.

This chain joins TRBV19 and TRBJ2-2, with a tentative D call TRBD1 (6 bases). Germline V lookup: CDR1 LNHDA, CDR2 SQIVND (reference sequence). The CDR3 spans 15 residues. The germline V and J ends were trimmed by 1 base and 8 bases, with 14 bases remaining between them. CDR3 protein: CASSIGGHRPGELFF. CDR3 in DNA: TGTGCCAGTAGTATAGGGGGACATCGGCCGGGGGAGCTGTTTTTT. Complete variable domain (other parts from reference TRBV19 and TRBJ2-2): DGGITQSPKYLFRKEGQNVTLSCEQNLNHDAMYWYRQDPGQGLRLIYYSQIVNDFQKGDIAEGYSVSREKKESFPLTVTSAQKNPTAFYLCASSIGGHRPGELFFGEGSRLTVL.

This chain uses TRBV2 with TRBJ1-1; D is unresolved. Germline V gene data show CDR1 as SNHLY and CDR2 as FYNNEI. V gave up 2 bases and J gave up 4 bases, with 8 bases separating them. The CDR3 has 13 residues. The CDR3 nucleotides are TGTGCCAGCAGTGAATCTGAGGGCACTGAAGCTTTCTTT. Protein product: CASSESEGTEAFF.

The chain couples TRBV15 to TRBJ2-7; 7 nucleotides align to TRBD1. Germline lookup yields CDR1 LNHNV and CDR2 YYDKDF (reference sequence). CDR3 length equals 15 residues. Trimming removed 0 bases from V and 5 bases from J; junction bases left unmatched: 7. CDR3 nucleotides: TGTGCCACCAGCAGAGAAGGAACAGGGGTGGACGAGCAGTACTTC. It specifies CATSREGTGVDEQYF. Variable domain in full (rest from reference TRBV15 and TRBJ2-7): DAMVIQNPRYQVTQFGKPVTLSCSQTLNHNVMYWYQQKSSQAPKLLFHYYDKDFNNEADTPDNFQSRRPNTSFCFLDIRSPGLGDTAMYLCATSREGTGVDEQYFGPGTRLTVT.

The V and J genes are TRBV7-8 and TRBJ1-4, with D possibly TRBD1 on 5 matching bases. The ends were cut back, 5 bases at V and 8 bases at J, with 18 bases in the middle. The CDR3 runs 15 residues. Germline values: CDR1 SGHVS, CDR2 FQNEAQ. Written as DNA, the CDR3 is TGTGCCAGCAGCAGAGCCGGCCAGGGAAGAGAAAAACTGTTTTTT. Translation: CASSRAGQGREKLFF.

The DNA for the CDR3 is TGTGCCAGCAGTGAACGGGATGGTATCGGCAATCAGCCCCAGCATTTT. Protein sequence: CASSERDGIGNQPQHF. The rearrangement uses TRBV6-1 and TRBJ1-5; D remains unclear. V was cut by 2 bases and J by 2 bases, with 13 bases left in between. Germline values: CDR1 MNHNS, CDR2 SASEGT. There are 16 residues in the CDR3.

V gene TRBV7-2 combines with J gene TRBJ2-1; D is perhaps TRBD2 (5 bases). With 3 bases removed from V and 7 bases from J, the gap between germline ends came to 19 bases. This CDR3 spans 16 amino acids. Germline lookup yields CDR1 SGHTA and CDR2 FQGNSA. The CDR3 is CASSFRVASRLNEQFF. Here the CDR3 DNA reads TGTGCCAGCAGCTTTAGGGTGGCTAGCCGCCTTAATGAGCAGTTCTTC.

This chain links TRBV4-1 with TRBJ2-7; 8 bases are a match to TRBD2. The CDR3 is 16 amino acids. Germline values: CDR1 MGHRA, CDR2 YSYEKL. V trimming: 7 bases; J trimming: 0 bases; junction bases outside the gene matches: 11. The CDR3 bases are TGCGCCAGCACCCTAAGCCCCGGGACTAGCTCCTACGAGCAGTACTTC. Translating gives CASTLSPGTSSYEQYF.

The chain is built from TRBV5-5 and TRBJ1-2, with D maybe TRBD1 (5 bases). The V gene's germline CDR1 is SGHKS and CDR2 YYEKEE (reference sequence). The CDR3 spans 14 residues. Trimming removed 2 bases from V and 0 bases from J, with 8 bases in between. CDR3 in amino acids: CASSLGVTNYGYTF. DNA for the CDR3: TGTGCCAGCAGCTTAGGGGTGACTAACTATGGCTACACCTTC.

The chain carries TRBV5-1 and TRBJ2-5; maybe TRBD1 (7 bases). The germline V and J ends were trimmed by 7 bases and 2 bases, with 18 bases remaining between them. The germline V gene encodes CDR1 SGHRS and CDR2 YFSETQ. This CDR3 has 15 residues. In nucleotides, the CDR3 is TGCGCCAGCCGGACGAGGAGGGGGCCACAAGAGACCCAGTACTTC. Protein: CASRTRRGPQETQYF.

This clone was detected only once. This chain joins TRBV28 and TRBJ2-7; 10 nucleotides line up with TRBD1. Germline assignment: CDR1 MDHEN and CDR2 SYDVKM. This CDR3 has 13 residues. V shed 6 bases, J shed 4 bases, and the junction held 3 bases outside the gene matches. This CDR3 is CASSSGQGYEQYF. The CDR3 DNA reads as TGTGCCAGCAGCTCGGGACAGGGGTACGAGCAGTACTTC. The entire variable domain, with the rest obtained from reference TRBV28 and TRBJ2-7, is as follows: DVKVTQSSRYLVKRTGEKVFLECVQDMDHENMFWYRQDPGLGLRLIYFSYDVKMKEKGDIPEGYSVSREKKERFSLILESASTNQTSMYLCASSSGQGYEQYFGPGTRLTVT.

The chain recombines TRBV5-1 with TRBJ2-1; 8 bases match TRBD2. Germline V CDR1 and CDR2: SGHRS, YFSETQ. V shed 0 bases, J shed 8 bases, and the junction held 4 bases outside the gene matches. This CDR3 contains 14 residues. Here the CDR3 DNA reads TGCGCCAGCAGCTTGGTCGGGGGGGCCGATGAGCAGTTCTTC. Protein: CASSLVGGADEQFF.

The genes are TRBV4-1 and TRBJ1-1; the D is unclear. The CDR3 runs to 13 residues. Germline V gene sequence: CDR1 MGHRA, CDR2 YSYEKL. V lost 2 bases to trimming and J lost 5 bases, with 9 bases between them. CDR3: CASSQMSTTEAFF. The CDR3 coding sequence is TGCGCCAGCAGCCAAATGTCCACAACTGAAGCTTTCTTT.

V and J are TRBV21-1 and TRBJ2-2; the D segment call TRBD1 is taken from the table without a DNA check. TRBV21-1 is termed a pseudogene. The CDR3 extends over 16 amino acids. The CDR3 here is CASSKEEGADTGELFF. CDR3 sequence (DNA): TGTGCCAGCAGCAAAGAAGAGGGGGCCGACACCGGGGAGCTGTTTTTT.

This clone has a single count. V usage is TRBV19 and J usage is TRBJ1-2; tentatively, D is TRBD1 (5 bases). Germline assignment: CDR1 LNHDA and CDR2 SQIVND (reference sequence). CDR3 length: 15 residues. Trimming stripped 4 bases from V and 10 bases from J, with 22 bases between. The CDR3 region has the DNA TGTGCCAGTAGTACCATACGGGACTCAAATTCAGTCTACACCTTC. Its protein product is CASSTIRDSNSVYTF.

This chain uses TRBV27 with TRBJ1-3; D is undetermined. With 9 bases removed from V and 0 bases from J, the gap between germline ends came to 12 bases. Germline V CDR1 and CDR2: MNHEY, SMNVEV (reference sequence). The CDR3 consists of 14 residues. CDR3 DNA sequence: TGTGCCAGTCGGTCGACAAGCTCTGGAAACACCATATATTTT. Protein product: CASRSTSSGNTIYF.